This is a list of T cell receptor beta chains from one sample in a study of cytomegalovirus exposure and HLA in healthy donors. Sequenced by immunoSEQ multiplex PCR; TCRdb stores in-frame clones only, minus some. This table has some 190,000 clones, 80% to 90% appearing once. Specimen: PBMCs. The receptors were sampled from a male donor in good health and CMV-seronegative. Each CDR3 is given with its conserved first and last residue. Fields, in order: J gene, clone size, V gene, D gene, CDR3 length, CDR3 DNA, CDR3 protein. The D gene is left open where the match is weak. Clone size is not always given. Where it is, it says once, few, many or a class for expanded clones.

j_call: TRBJ2-7
clone_size: .
v_call: TRBV7-8
d_call: .
cdr3_length: 13
cdr3_nt: TGTGCCAGCAGCCCCCAAGCAACCTACGAGCAGTACTTC
cdr3_aa: CASSPQATYEQYF

j_call: TRBJ2-5
clone_size: few
v_call: TRBV1
d_call: .
cdr3_length: 15
cdr3_nt: TGCACCAGCAGCCAAGATGGGGGGGGAGGAGAGACCCAGTACTTC
cdr3_aa: CTSSQDGGGGETQYF

j_call: TRBJ2-2
clone_size: many
v_call: TRBV7-3
d_call: .
cdr3_length: 15
cdr3_nt: TGTGCCAGCAGCTTTCTGTCAGGGGACACCGGGGAGCTGTTTTTT
cdr3_aa: CASSFLSGDTGELFF

j_call: TRBJ1-5
clone_size: once
v_call: TRBV7-9
d_call: TRBD1
cdr3_length: 18
cdr3_nt: TGTGCCAGCAGCACGGGACAGGGTGGCCTTGATAGCAATCAGCCCCAGCATTTT
cdr3_aa: CASSTGQGGLDSNQPQHF

j_call: TRBJ1-2
clone_size: .
v_call: TRBV6-5
d_call: TRBD1
cdr3_length: 15
cdr3_nt: TGTGCCAGCAGGGGAGGACAGGGGGTTCACTATGGCTACACCTTC
cdr3_aa: CASRGGQGVHYGYTF

j_call: TRBJ1-6
clone_size: .
v_call: TRBV4-3
d_call: .
cdr3_length: 16
cdr3_nt: TGCGCCAGCAGCCAAGATGTGGGCGGATTCGGGGCACCCCTCCACTTT
cdr3_aa: CASSQDVGGFGAPLHF

j_call: TRBJ2-7
clone_size: once
v_call: TRBV19
d_call: TRBD1
cdr3_length: 15
cdr3_nt: TGTGCCAGTACCCCCGGGACAGGGCTTTCCTACGAGCAGTACTTC
cdr3_aa: CASTPGTGLSYEQYF

j_call: TRBJ1-1
clone_size: few
v_call: TRBV28
d_call: TRBD1
cdr3_length: 13
cdr3_nt: TGTGCCAGCAGTTCTACAGGGGGAACTGAAGCTTTCTTT
cdr3_aa: CASSSTGGTEAFF

j_call: TRBJ2-7
clone_size: .
v_call: TRBV15
d_call: .
cdr3_length: 15
cdr3_nt: TGTGCCACCAGCAGAGATTACGGGAGAACCTACGAGCAGTACTTC
cdr3_aa: CATSRDYGRTYEQYF

j_call: TRBJ2-5
clone_size: .
v_call: TRBV10-3
d_call: .
cdr3_length: 13
cdr3_nt: TGTGCCATCAGTGAGTCCGTCCAAGAGACCCAGTACTTC
cdr3_aa: CAISESVQETQYF

j_call: TRBJ1-1
clone_size: few
v_call: TRBV5-4
d_call: .
cdr3_length: 13
cdr3_nt: TGTGCCAGCAGCTTGATCGGGAGAACTGAAGCTTTCTTT
cdr3_aa: CASSLIGRTEAFF

j_call: TRBJ2-3
clone_size: .
v_call: TRBV18
d_call: TRBD2
cdr3_length: 17
cdr3_nt: TGTGCCAGCTCACCACTCCGTAGCGGGGGGCATACAGATACGCAGTATTTT
cdr3_aa: CASSPLRSGGHTDTQYF

j_call: TRBJ2-5
clone_size: .
v_call: TRBV5-4
d_call: TRBD1
cdr3_length: 15
cdr3_nt: TGTGCCAGCAGCTTCGACAGGGGTCCCCGCGAGACCCAGTACTTC
cdr3_aa: CASSFDRGPRETQYF

j_call: TRBJ1-5
clone_size: .
v_call: TRBV19
d_call: .
cdr3_length: 15
cdr3_nt: TGTGCCAGTAGTACGACGGGGAGTAGCAATCAGCCCCAGCATTTT
cdr3_aa: CASSTTGSSNQPQHF

j_call: TRBJ1-1
clone_size: few
v_call: TRBV5-1
d_call: TRBD1
cdr3_length: 15
cdr3_nt: TGCGCCAGCAGGGCAGGGGGCGCCGAGCACACTGAAGCTTTCTTT
cdr3_aa: CASRAGGAEHTEAFF

j_call: TRBJ2-2
clone_size: .
v_call: TRBV6-5
d_call: TRBD2
cdr3_length: 15
cdr3_nt: TGTGCCAGCAAACGACTAGCGCATAACACCGGGGAGCTGTTTTTT
cdr3_aa: CASKRLAHNTGELFF

j_call: TRBJ2-6
clone_size: .
v_call: TRBV7-2
d_call: .
cdr3_length: 14
cdr3_nt: TGTGCCAGCTCACTTCGGGGAGGGGCCAACGTCCTGACTTTC
cdr3_aa: CASSLRGGANVLTF

j_call: TRBJ1-2
clone_size: few
v_call: TRBV7-9
d_call: .
cdr3_length: 14
cdr3_nt: TGTGCCAGCAGCTTAGGAGGACAGTCCTATGGCTACACCTTC
cdr3_aa: CASSLGGQSYGYTF

j_call: TRBJ2-7
clone_size: few
v_call: TRBV21-1
d_call: .
cdr3_length: 11
cdr3_nt: TGTGCCAGCAGCAAACGTACAGGGAGAGCTTTC
cdr3_aa: CASSKRTGRAF

j_call: TRBJ2-4
clone_size: .
v_call: TRBV5-4
d_call: TRBD1
cdr3_length: 17
cdr3_nt: TGTGCCAGCAGCTTAGGTGGGACAGGATTTTCCTTGAACATTCAGTACTTC
cdr3_aa: CASSLGGTGFSLNIQYF

j_call: TRBJ2-5
clone_size: .
v_call: TRBV4-3
d_call: .
cdr3_length: 15
cdr3_nt: TGCGCCAGCAGCCAAGATAAGGGACTCTCGGAGACCCAGTACTTC
cdr3_aa: CASSQDKGLSETQYF

j_call: TRBJ1-2
clone_size: .
v_call: TRBV18
d_call: .
cdr3_length: 14
cdr3_nt: TGTGCCAGCTCACCACCGGGAGGGGGCTATGGCTACACCTTC
cdr3_aa: CASSPPGGGYGYTF

j_call: TRBJ1-1
clone_size: .
v_call: TRBV30
d_call: .
cdr3_length: 13
cdr3_nt: TGTGCCTGGAGTGTAGAAGAGGGAACTGAAGCTTTCTTT
cdr3_aa: CAWSVEEGTEAFF

j_call: TRBJ2-1
clone_size: few
v_call: TRBV10-3
d_call: TRBD2
cdr3_length: 16
cdr3_nt: TGTGCCATCAGACCCAGCGGGAGGGAAGGGTACAATGAGCAGTTCTTC
cdr3_aa: CAIRPSGREGYNEQFF

j_call: TRBJ2-1
clone_size: .
v_call: TRBV11-2
d_call: TRBD1
cdr3_length: 18
cdr3_nt: TGTGCCAGCAGCTTACGAGGACAGGGGCCCCCTCCTGACAATGAGCAGTTCTTC
cdr3_aa: CASSLRGQGPPPDNEQFF

j_call: TRBJ1-2
clone_size: .
v_call: TRBV30
d_call: .
cdr3_length: 12
cdr3_nt: TGTGCCTGGAGTGTCAGTATAGCTGGCTACACCTTC
cdr3_aa: CAWSVSIAGYTF

j_call: TRBJ2-7
clone_size: once
v_call: TRBV19
d_call: TRBD1
cdr3_length: 11
cdr3_nt: TGTGCCAGGCCGGCAGGGGGCGAGCAGTACTTC
cdr3_aa: CARPAGGEQYF

j_call: TRBJ2-7
clone_size: .
v_call: TRBV28
d_call: .
cdr3_length: 11
cdr3_nt: TGTGCCAGCAGTATTCAGGGCGAGCAGTACTTC
cdr3_aa: CASSIQGEQYF

j_call: TRBJ1-6
clone_size: .
v_call: TRBV7-9
d_call: TRBD1
cdr3_length: 15
cdr3_nt: TGTGCCAGCAGCCGCGACAGGGGCCGTAATTCACCCCTCCACTTT
cdr3_aa: CASSRDRGRNSPLHF

j_call: TRBJ2-1
clone_size: .
v_call: TRBV5-1
d_call: TRBD1
cdr3_length: 15
cdr3_nt: TGCGCCAGCAGCTTGGCGGCCAGGGGGTTGGATGAGCAGTTCTTC
cdr3_aa: CASSLAARGLDEQFF

j_call: TRBJ1-1
clone_size: .
v_call: TRBV6-6
d_call: .
cdr3_length: 15
cdr3_nt: TGTGCCAGCAGCTCCTTAATTGGGGGCGTGAGTGAAGCTTTCTTT
cdr3_aa: CASSSLIGGVSEAFF

j_call: TRBJ2-3
clone_size: .
v_call: TRBV29-1
d_call: TRBD2
cdr3_length: 18
cdr3_nt: TGCAGCGTCGAACCAACTAGCGGGAGGATCCTTAGCACAGATACGCAGTATTTT
cdr3_aa: CSVEPTSGRILSTDTQYF

j_call: TRBJ2-7
clone_size: .
v_call: TRBV28
d_call: TRBD1
cdr3_length: 15
cdr3_nt: TGTGCCAGCAGTACCCGACAGGGGGCGGGTTACGAGCAGTACTTC
cdr3_aa: CASSTRQGAGYEQYF

j_call: TRBJ1-1
clone_size: .
v_call: TRBV28
d_call: .
cdr3_length: 13
cdr3_nt: TGTGCCAGCAGTTTATCCCCGGGGACTGAAGCTTTCTTT
cdr3_aa: CASSLSPGTEAFF

j_call: TRBJ2-7
clone_size: .
v_call: TRBV9
d_call: .
cdr3_length: 14
cdr3_nt: TGTGCCAGCAGCGTATACCCGGGAACCTACGAGCAGTACTTC
cdr3_aa: CASSVYPGTYEQYF

j_call: TRBJ2-1
clone_size: .
v_call: TRBV28
d_call: .
cdr3_length: 14
cdr3_nt: TGTGCCAGCAATACGCCGGTGGGAGCGGGTGAGCAGTTCTTC
cdr3_aa: CASNTPVGAGEQFF

j_call: TRBJ2-5
clone_size: .
v_call: TRBV5-1
d_call: TRBD2
cdr3_length: 14
cdr3_nt: TGCGCCAGCAGCGGAACACTAGCGTCCGAGACCCAGTACTTC
cdr3_aa: CASSGTLASETQYF

j_call: TRBJ2-3
clone_size: .
v_call: TRBV10-3
d_call: TRBD2
cdr3_length: 15
cdr3_nt: TGTGCCATCAGCGCCGGACTAGCGGGAGTGAATACGCAGTATTTT
cdr3_aa: CAISAGLAGVNTQYF

j_call: TRBJ2-7
clone_size: once
v_call: TRBV28
d_call: .
cdr3_length: 13
cdr3_nt: TGTGCCAGCCTTGGGCAAGCCCCCTACGAGCAGTACTTC
cdr3_aa: CASLGQAPYEQYF

j_call: TRBJ2-7
clone_size: .
v_call: TRBV14
d_call: TRBD2
cdr3_length: 16
cdr3_nt: TGTGCCAGCAGCCGACGACCCCCGGGACTAGGCAACGAGCAGTACTTC
cdr3_aa: CASSRRPPGLGNEQYF

j_call: TRBJ1-4
clone_size: .
v_call: TRBV9
d_call: .
cdr3_length: 14
cdr3_nt: TGTGCCAGCAGCGTAGGCAGGGGCGGTGAAAAACTGTTTTTT
cdr3_aa: CASSVGRGGEKLFF

j_call: TRBJ2-1
clone_size: once
v_call: TRBV29-1
d_call: TRBD2
cdr3_length: 13
cdr3_nt: TGCAGCGTTCTAGCGGGGGGGCGTAATGAGCAGTTCTTC
cdr3_aa: CSVLAGGRNEQFF

j_call: TRBJ2-3
clone_size: .
v_call: TRBV28
d_call: TRBD1
cdr3_length: 15
cdr3_nt: TGTGCCAGCAGTTTTGGACAGGGTATCACAGATACGCAGTATTTT
cdr3_aa: CASSFGQGITDTQYF

j_call: TRBJ1-3
clone_size: .
v_call: TRBV6-6
d_call: TRBD1
cdr3_length: 15
cdr3_nt: TGTGCCAGCAGTACCAAGGGGACAGTAGGAAACACCATATATTTT
cdr3_aa: CASSTKGTVGNTIYF

j_call: TRBJ2-7
clone_size: .
v_call: TRBV7-9
d_call: TRBD1
cdr3_length: 16
cdr3_nt: TGTGCCAGCAGCTTAATTTATGACAGGGGATCCTCCGAGCAGTACTTC
cdr3_aa: CASSLIYDRGSSEQYF

j_call: TRBJ2-2
clone_size: .
v_call: TRBV10-2
d_call: .
cdr3_length: 13
cdr3_nt: TGCGCCACTACGATCACGAACACCGGGGAGCTGTTTTTT
cdr3_aa: CATTITNTGELFF

j_call: TRBJ2-3
clone_size: .
v_call: TRBV5-4
d_call: .
cdr3_length: 14
cdr3_nt: TGTGCCAGCAGCTTGGCGGTAGACACAGATACGCAGTATTTT
cdr3_aa: CASSLAVDTDTQYF

j_call: TRBJ1-1
clone_size: .
v_call: TRBV28
d_call: TRBD1
cdr3_length: 18
cdr3_nt: TGTGCCAGCAGCACACCATCAAACAGGGGGCCCCTCTTGACTGAAGCTTTCTTT
cdr3_aa: CASSTPSNRGPLLTEAFF

j_call: TRBJ2-7
clone_size: .
v_call: TRBV19
d_call: TRBD2
cdr3_length: 15
cdr3_nt: TGTGCCAGTACCGTTAGCGGGAGGTTGCTCGACGAGCAGTACTTC
cdr3_aa: CASTVSGRLLDEQYF

j_call: TRBJ1-2
clone_size: .
v_call: TRBV5-4
d_call: TRBD1
cdr3_length: 15
cdr3_nt: TGTGCCAGCAGCATCGGACAGGGGGCGGGCTATGGCTACCCCTTC
cdr3_aa: CASSIGQGAGYGYPF

j_call: TRBJ2-7
clone_size: .
v_call: TRBV19
d_call: .
cdr3_length: 14
cdr3_nt: TGTGCCAGTAAGTGGCGGGATTCGTCCTACGAGCAGTACTTC
cdr3_aa: CASKWRDSSYEQYF

j_call: TRBJ2-1
clone_size: .
v_call: TRBV7-8
d_call: .
cdr3_length: 17
cdr3_nt: TGTGCCAGCAGCTTAGGAGGTAGACTAAGCTCCTACAATGAGCAGTTCTTC
cdr3_aa: CASSLGGRLSSYNEQFF

j_call: TRBJ2-1
clone_size: .
v_call: TRBV4-2
d_call: TRBD2
cdr3_length: 18
cdr3_nt: TGTGCCAGCAGCCAAGATCGGACTAGCGGGGGGGGATACAATGAGCAGTTCTTC
cdr3_aa: CASSQDRTSGGGYNEQFF

j_call: TRBJ2-7
clone_size: .
v_call: TRBV2
d_call: .
cdr3_length: 15
cdr3_nt: TGTGCCAGCAGAACCGATAACAGGGTCTCCTACGAGCAGTACTTC
cdr3_aa: CASRTDNRVSYEQYF

j_call: TRBJ1-5
clone_size: .
v_call: TRBV19
d_call: .
cdr3_length: 15
cdr3_nt: TGTGCCAGTAGTATCCGGCCGGGTCCCAATCAGCCCCAGCATTTT
cdr3_aa: CASSIRPGPNQPQHF